Reported below is one TCR beta chain. Its antigen is currently unknown. The entry originates in a study of CD8 T cells in ankylosing spondylitis. Study results and caveats: A motif of under 10 highly homologous TCR beta variants was seen as apparently characteristic of ankylosing spondylitis blood. As for the disease-linked clones, they showed a CD8+ phenotype and occurred at relatively low frequencies in peripheral blood. Reportedly, significant enrichment of disease-linked clones occurred in matched ankylosing spondylitis synovial fluid.

Quantitative 5'-RACE was performed with molecular barcodes, and it yielded the TCR beta libraries. TCRdb called the 5' RACE reads again in MiXCR, with one record for every CDR3 protein. The sample lists under 300,000 distinct CDR3 sequences, over 15% occurring once. Germline-derived CDR1 and CDR2 are MGHDK and SYGVNS. The CDR3 has 12 residues. V lost 8 bases and J 3 bases, leaving 10 bases between the germline ends. The chain links TRBV25-1 to TRBJ1-2; D is undetermined. Sequenced sample: blood, either unsorted or a sorted T cell fraction (not recorded which). The source of this sequence is a male donor with ankylosing spondylitis or in good health (not recorded which). Here the CDR3 DNA reads TGTGCCAGCGGCGATTGGGACTATGGCTACACCTTC. Translated, it gives CASGDWDYGYTF.